This T cell receptor (beta chain) is drawn from a study of OX40 agonist ivuxolimab in advanced cancers. About the study: Dose-escalation patients suffered from hepatocellular carcinoma, melanoma, renal cell or head and neck cancer. Three patients showed partial responses: one hepatocellular carcinoma and two cutaneous melanoma cases.

TCRdb keeps only in-frame clones here, not all; method: immunoSEQ multiplex PCR. This table holds roughly 120,000 clones, roughly 92% found once. In this sample, this clone turned up once. This CDR3 has 12 amino acids. Between the trimmed V and J ends, which lost 7 bases and 2 bases, there was a span of 6 bases. Looked up from germline, CDR1 is SGHTA and CDR2 is FQGNSA. Patients were ruled out by autoimmune disease history or systemic immunosuppression. This sequence originates from an adult with an advanced solid tumor such as melanoma, head and neck, liver or kidney cancer. The chain employs TRBV7-2 and TRBJ1-5; no reliable D call. The specimen comprised CD4+ or CD8+ T cells sorted from blood, sampled in a trial of the OX40 agonist ivuxolimab. The CDR3 DNA follows: TGTGCCAGCAATAGGGGCAATCAGCCCCAGCATTTT. Its translation: CASNRGNQPQHF.